Following are 27 T cell receptor beta chains from one sample sequenced in a study of cytomegalovirus exposure and HLA in healthy donors. The PCR ran on 60 Vbeta and 13 Jbeta primers. Some clones are missing from TCRdb's copy, which holds only in-frame ones; the method was immunoSEQ multiplex PCR. The table includes about 170,000 clones, less than 80% detected once. Sequencing was performed on PBMCs. Every receptor here comes from a man aged 35 to 55 in good health and CMV-seronegative.

V usage is TRBV27 and J usage is TRBJ2-2; TRBD2 agrees at 8 bases. CDR1 and CDR2 (germline): MNHEY, SMNVEV (reference sequence). V lost 7 bases, J lost 5 bases, and 12 bases stayed unmatched. This CDR3 contains 16 residues. The CDR3: CASTFTGRAGTGELFF. The CDR3 DNA sequence: TGTGCCAGCACCTTCACCGGGAGGGCCGGAACCGGGGAGCTGTTTTTT.

This clone was detected only once. The chain links TRBV10-2 to TRBJ1-5; D is possibly TRBD1 (6 bases). The CDR3 consists of 16 residues. CDR1 and CDR2 from the germline V gene are WSHSY and SAAADI. The V and J ends lost 2 bases and 2 bases respectively, with 13 bases between them. In DNA form, the CDR3 reads TGCGCCAGCAGTGAGAGCACAGGGTCGGGCAATCAGCCCCAGCATTTT. Translating it yields CASSESTGSGNQPQHF.

This clone has just a few counts. The chain joins TRBV5-1 to TRBJ2-3; 7 positions agree with TRBD2. From germline, CDR1 is SGHRS and CDR2 YFSETQ. The CDR3 is 14 residues long. With V trimmed by 7 bases and J by 1 base, 6 bases remained unmatched. The CDR3 reads CASAPLAGTDTQYF. CDR3 DNA sequence: TGCGCCAGCGCCCCTCTAGCGGGCACAGATACGCAGTATTTT. The full variable domain, with the rest looked up from reference TRBV5-1 and TRBJ2-3, is KAGVTQTPRYLIKTRGQQVTLSCSPISGHRSVSWYQQTPGQGLQFLFEYFSETQRNKGNFPGRFSGRQFSNSRSEMNVSTLELGDSALYLCASAPLAGTDTQYFGPGTRLTVL.

This chain uses TRBV4-1 with TRBJ2-7; 7 bases are shared with TRBD2. The junction had 14 bases not matched to a gene; V was cut back by 3 bases and J by 3 bases. CDR1 MGHRA and CDR2 YSYEKL come from the germline V gene. The CDR3 length is 17 residues. CDR3 nucleotide sequence: TGCGCCAGCAGCCAGCCCTATGGGAGGGAGAGGGTCTACGAGCAGTACTTC. Translation: CASSQPYGRERVYEQYF.

This clone appeared a few times. The chain uses TRBV6-6 and TRBJ2-7; TRBD1 might be the D (6 bases). Between the trimmed V and J ends, which lost 3 bases and 2 bases, there was a span of 8 bases. The CDR3 runs 13 residues. Germline CDR1 is MNHNY and CDR2 is SVGAGI (reference sequence). The CDR3 coding sequence is TGTGCCAGCAGTTATGGACAGCCCTACGAGCAGTACTTC. Translation: CASSYGQPYEQYF.

The chain couples TRBV7-9 to TRBJ2-5; the D is unclear. The closer fit of TRBJ2-7 to the DNA end suggests the J call may be wrong. Germline CDR1 reads SEHNR; CDR2 reads FQNEAQ (reference sequence). This CDR3 is 11 amino acids long. Here the CDR3 reads CASSINYEQYF. For the CDR3, the DNA is TGTGCCAGCAGCATCAACTACGAGCAGTACTTC.

The chain has TRBV19 and TRBJ1-2; D possibly corresponds to TRBD1 (6 bases). Germline V CDR1 and CDR2: LNHDA, SQIVND (reference sequence). The CDR3 covers 12 residues. Deletions cut 7 bases from V and 7 bases from J, with 13 bases between. The CDR3 bases are TGTGCCAGTACCACAGGGTTAAGTGGCTACACCTTC. Its translation is CASTTGLSGYTF.

This chain joins TRBV10-3 and TRBJ1-5; 7 positions agree with TRBD1. Trimming removed 11 bases from V and 0 bases from J; junction bases left unmatched: 7. The V gene's germline CDR1 is ENHRY and CDR2 SYGVKD. This CDR3 is built from 14 residues. In nucleotides, the CDR3 is TGTGCCTCACAGGGGCAGACTAGCAATCAGCCCCAGCATTTT. Protein product: CASQGQTSNQPQHF.

The rearrangement links TRBV6-4 to TRBJ1-6; D not resolved. The germline gives CDR1 MRHNA, CDR2 SNTAGT. The CDR3 consists of 14 residues. Trimming stripped 5 bases from V and 9 bases from J, with 14 bases between. Here the CDR3 DNA reads TGTGCCAGCAGTCAAGAGGGCTCCTCTTCACCCCTCCACTTT. It codes for CASSQEGSSSPLHF.

J is TRBJ2-7 and V is TRBV9; TRBD1 matches 11 bases. Germline V gene sequence: CDR1 SGDLS, CDR2 YYNGEE. This CDR3 has 15 residues. Trimming removed 4 bases from V and 6 bases from J; junction bases left unmatched: 9. DNA for the CDR3: TGTGCCAGCAGCCGGATACCGGGACAGGGGGGCGAGCAGTACTTC. As protein: CASSRIPGQGGEQYF.

This clone was observed once. The chain employs TRBV6-5 and TRBJ2-7; TRBD2 matches at 8 bases. V lost 2 bases, J lost 4 bases, and 1 base stayed unmatched. Germline CDR1 is MNHEY and CDR2 is SVGAGI. This CDR3 region has 13 residues. The CDR3: CASSYSGSYEQYF. CDR3 bases: TGTGCCAGCAGTTACAGCGGGAGTTACGAGCAGTACTTC.

The chain recombines TRBV28 with TRBJ1-1; D possibly corresponds to TRBD1 (6 bases). Between the trimmed V and J ends, which lost 2 bases and 1 base, there was a span of 8 bases. The CDR3 sequence is 14 residues long. The germline CDR1 and CDR2 sequences are MDHEN and SYDVKM. The CDR3 sequence is CASSLRRGNTEAFF. The CDR3 bases are TGTGCCAGCAGTTTACGCAGGGGGAACACTGAAGCTTTCTTT.

This chain joins TRBV7-7 and TRBJ2-5; 10 nucleotides agree with TRBD1. V trimming: 0 bases; J trimming: 4 bases; junction bases outside the gene matches: 5. Germline V gene sequence: CDR1 SSHAT, CDR2 FNYEAQ (reference sequence). The CDR3 loop spans 16 amino acids. The CDR3 loop reads CASSLAGTGAGETQYF. The CDR3 DNA sequence: TGTGCCAGCAGCTTAGCGGGGACAGGGGCGGGAGAGACCCAGTACTTC.

The genes are TRBV19 and TRBJ1-5; no firm D call. Trimming left V 3 bases short and J 0 bases short, with 6 bases between. The CDR3 is 14 residues long. The germline V gene has CDR1 LNHDA and CDR2 SQIVND (reference sequence). In DNA, the CDR3 is TGTGCCAGTAGTATCAATCATAGCAATCAGCCCCAGCATTTT. Its protein is CASSINHSNQPQHF.

This sequence joins TRBV7-9 and TRBJ2-3; no clear D gene. Germline CDR1 is SEHNR and CDR2 is FQNEAQ (reference sequence). This CDR3 contains 12 residues. Trimming stripped 0 bases from V and 7 bases from J, with 5 bases between. CDR3 DNA sequence: TGTGCCAGCAGCTTAGCTGGGCATACGCAGTATTTT. Amino acids: CASSLAGHTQYF.

This clone was detected only a few times. This rearrangement joins TRBV10-3 to TRBJ2-1; 10 positions agree with TRBD1. Looked up from germline, CDR1 is ENHRY and CDR2 is SYGVKD. The CDR3 runs to 15 residues. Trimming removed 7 bases from V and 8 bases from J; junction bases left unmatched: 11. CDR3 sequence (DNA): TGTGCCATCAACGACTTCGGGACAGGGGTCGATGAGCAGTTCTTC. Translated: CAINDFGTGVDEQFF.

The genes are TRBV19 and TRBJ2-6; D is possibly TRBD1 (6 bases). The CDR3 contains 16 residues. Germline V gene data show CDR1 as LNHDA and CDR2 as SQIVND (reference sequence). The V gene lost 5 bases and the J gene lost 0 bases, with 11 bases spanning the gap. CDR3 loop: CASSLQGSSGANVLTF. CDR3 DNA: TGTGCCAGTAGTCTCCAGGGGAGCTCTGGGGCCAACGTCCTGACTTTC.

The chain is built from TRBV19 and TRBJ1-4; 8 bases match TRBD1. The CDR3 loop spans 14 amino acids. Germline CDR1 reads LNHDA; CDR2 reads SQIVND (reference sequence). J was trimmed by 3 bases and V by 5 bases; bases with no gene match: 2. The CDR3: CASSRQGPNEKLFF. CDR3 coding DNA: TGTGCCAGTAGTCGACAGGGGCCTAATGAAAAACTGTTTTTT.

V gene TRBV4-1 combines with J gene TRBJ2-7, with TRBD1 matching 9 bases. Germline CDR1 MGHRA, CDR2 YSYEKL. The CDR3 extends over 16 amino acids. J was trimmed by 6 bases and V by 0 bases; bases with no gene match: 9. The CDR3 sequence: CASSQDLGQGLSEQYF. As DNA, the CDR3 is TGCGCCAGCAGCCAAGATCTGGGACAGGGTTTAAGCGAGCAGTACTTC.

This chain joins TRBV19 and TRBJ2-7, with D tentatively TRBD2 (6 bases). This CDR3 region has 15 residues. Trimming shortened V by 6 bases and J by 0 bases, and 15 bases separated the two germline ends. Germline loops: CDR1 LNHDA, CDR2 SQIVND (reference sequence). The CDR3 here is CASRTQAGYSYEQYF. DNA of the CDR3: TGTGCCAGTAGAACACAAGCGGGCTACTCCTACGAGCAGTACTTC.

V is TRBV5-1 and J is TRBJ1-2; TRBD1 might be the D (5 bases). The germline V gene encodes CDR1 SGHRS and CDR2 YFSETQ. Trimming shortened V by 0 bases and J by 8 bases, and 17 bases separated the two germline ends. CDR3 size: 15 residues. CDR3 loop: CASSLEGWGRLGYTF. In DNA form, the CDR3 reads TGCGCCAGCAGCTTGGAAGGGTGGGGCAGACTCGGCTACACCTTC. Based on the CDR3 plus reference TRBV5-1 and TRBJ1-2, the full variable domain is KAGVTQTPRYLIKTRGQQVTLSCSPISGHRSVSWYQQTPGQGLQFLFEYFSETQRNKGNFPGRFSGRQFSNSRSEMNVSTLELGDSALYLCASSLEGWGRLGYTFGSGTRLTVV.

The V call is TRBV5-1, the J call TRBJ1-5, with D unresolved. V gave up 0 bases and J gave up 3 bases, with 10 bases separating them. This CDR3 is built from 15 residues. The germline CDR1 and CDR2 sequences are SGHRS and YFSETQ. As DNA, the CDR3 is TGCGCCAGCAGCTTGGCAGGATCACACAATCAGCCCCAGCATTTT. Protein sequence: CASSLAGSHNQPQHF. The variable domain in full, with the rest retrieved from reference TRBV5-1 and TRBJ1-5, is KAGVTQTPRYLIKTRGQQVTLSCSPISGHRSVSWYQQTPGQGLQFLFEYFSETQRNKGNFPGRFSGRQFSNSRSEMNVSTLELGDSALYLCASSLAGSHNQPQHFGDGTRLSIL.

The chain carries TRBV4-2 and TRBJ2-3, with 7 bases lining up with TRBD2. This CDR3 comprises 17 residues. V lost 0 bases to trimming and J lost 2 bases; unmatched junction nucleotides: 8. Germline assignment: CDR1 LGHNA and CDR2 YNFKEQ. The CDR3 DNA is TGTGCCAGCAGCCAAGAATCGGGGAGGGTTAACACAGATACGCAGTATTTT. Translated: CASSQESGRVNTDTQYF.

The chain employs TRBV30 and TRBJ1-5, with D possibly being TRBD1 (5 bases). Germline V gene sequence: CDR1 GTSNPN, CDR2 SVGIG (reference sequence). The CDR3 loop spans 14 amino acids. V gave up 3 bases and J gave up 2 bases, with 11 bases separating them. The CDR3 nucleotides are TGTGCCTGGAGATCGCGGGGGGGCAATCAGCCCCAGCATTTT. This translates into CAWRSRGGNQPQHF.

The sample holds one count of this clone. J is TRBJ1-1 and V is TRBV6-6, with a tentative D call TRBD1 (5 bases). Per the germline V gene, CDR1 is MNHNY and CDR2 is SVGAGI (reference sequence). Trimming left V 0 bases short and J 6 bases short, with 11 bases between. The CDR3 has 14 residues. The CDR3 DNA follows: TGTGCCAGCAGTTACTCGGGGGGTTCCTCTGAAGCTTTCTTT. It is translated as CASSYSGGSSEAFF.

The V gene is TRBV6-1, the J gene TRBJ1-2, with D maybe TRBD1 (6 bases). The CDR3 length is 15 residues. Germline V CDR1 and CDR2: MNHNS, SASEGT. With 2 bases removed from V and 3 bases from J, the gap between germline ends came to 13 bases. Written as DNA, the CDR3 is TGTGCCAGCAGTGAAAGTTTTGGACAGTACTATGGCTACACCTTC. This sequence encodes CASSESFGQYYGYTF.

This clone was picked up a small number of times. The V gene is TRBV18, the J gene TRBJ1-2, with 11 bases that match TRBD1. The ends lost 5 bases at V and 4 bases at J; junction bases unmatched: 9. Germline V CDR1 and CDR2: KGHSH, LQKENI. This CDR3 spans 16 amino acids. The CDR3 sequence: CASSTEPGQGVYGYTF. CDR3 in DNA: TGTGCCAGCTCAACCGAACCGGGACAGGGGGTCTATGGCTACACCTTC. The whole variable domain, filled in from reference TRBV18 and TRBJ1-2, reads NAGVMQNPRHLVRRRGQEARLRCSPMKGHSHVYWYRQLPEEGLKFMVYLQKENIIDESGMPKERFSAEFPKEGPSILRIQQVVRGDSAAYFCASSTEPGQGVYGYTFGSGTRLTVV.